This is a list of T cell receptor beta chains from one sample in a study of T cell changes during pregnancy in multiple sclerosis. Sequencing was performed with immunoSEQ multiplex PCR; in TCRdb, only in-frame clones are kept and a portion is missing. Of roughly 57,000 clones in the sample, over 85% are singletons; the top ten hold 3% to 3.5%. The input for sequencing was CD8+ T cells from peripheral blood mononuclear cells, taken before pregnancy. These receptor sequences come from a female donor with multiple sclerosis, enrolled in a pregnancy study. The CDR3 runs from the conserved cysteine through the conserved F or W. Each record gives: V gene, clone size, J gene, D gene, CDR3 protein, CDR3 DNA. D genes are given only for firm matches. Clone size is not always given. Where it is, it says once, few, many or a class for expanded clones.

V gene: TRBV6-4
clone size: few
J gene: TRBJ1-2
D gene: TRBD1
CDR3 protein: CASSDSGTGVDGYTF
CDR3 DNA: TGTGCCAGCAGTGACTCCGGGACAGGGGTGGATGGCTACACCTTC

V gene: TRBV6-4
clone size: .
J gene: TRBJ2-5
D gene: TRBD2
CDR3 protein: CASSKAGGAQETQYF
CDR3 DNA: TGTGCCAGCAGCAAGGCCGGGGGGGCGCAAGAGACCCAGTACTTC

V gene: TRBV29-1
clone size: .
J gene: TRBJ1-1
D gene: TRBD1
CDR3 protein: CSVGQGLNTEAFF
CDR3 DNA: TGCAGCGTTGGACAGGGATTGAACACTGAAGCTTTCTTT

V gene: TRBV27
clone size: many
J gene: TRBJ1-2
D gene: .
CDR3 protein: CASSTTENYGYTF
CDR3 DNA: TGTGCCAGCAGCACGACAGAAAACTATGGCTACACCTTC

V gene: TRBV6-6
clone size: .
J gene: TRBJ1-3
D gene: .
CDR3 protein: CASTYSTGGNTIYF
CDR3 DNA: TGTGCCAGCACCTACAGCACAGGAGGAAACACCATATATTTT

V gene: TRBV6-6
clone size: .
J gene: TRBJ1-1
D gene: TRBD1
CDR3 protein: CASSYGDSLNTEAFF
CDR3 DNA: TGTGCCAGCAGTTACGGGGACAGCCTGAACACTGAAGCTTTCTTT

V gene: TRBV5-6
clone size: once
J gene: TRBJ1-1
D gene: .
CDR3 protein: CASSPGVGTEAFF
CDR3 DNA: TGTGCCAGCAGCCCAGGGGTAGGCACTGAAGCTTTCTTT

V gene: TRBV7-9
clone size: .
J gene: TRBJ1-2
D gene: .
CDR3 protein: CASMEGPYGYTF
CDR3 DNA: TGTGCCAGCATGGAGGGACCCTATGGCTACACCTTC

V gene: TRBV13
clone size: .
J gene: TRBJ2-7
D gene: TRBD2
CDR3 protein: CASSAGLGDYEQYF
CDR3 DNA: TGTGCCAGCAGCGCGGGACTAGGCGATTACGAGCAGTACTTC

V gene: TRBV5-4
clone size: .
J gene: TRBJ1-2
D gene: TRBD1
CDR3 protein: CASSTDDRGQILASYGYTF
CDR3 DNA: TGTGCCAGCAGCACCGACGACAGGGGGCAGATCTTGGCGAGCTATGGCTACACCTTC

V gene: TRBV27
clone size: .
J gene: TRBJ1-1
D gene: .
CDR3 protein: CASSLGADTEAFF
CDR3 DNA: TGTGCCAGCAGTTTAGGGGCAGACACTGAAGCTTTCTTT

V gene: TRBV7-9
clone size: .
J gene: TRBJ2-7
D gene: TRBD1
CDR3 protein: CASSPPDRGNYEQYF
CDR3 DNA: TGTGCCAGCAGCCCGCCGGACAGGGGGAACTACGAGCAGTACTTC

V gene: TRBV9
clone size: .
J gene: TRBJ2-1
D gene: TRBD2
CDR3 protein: CASSAGGDYNEQFF
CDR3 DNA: TGTGCCAGCAGCGCGGGGGGTGATTACAATGAGCAGTTCTTC

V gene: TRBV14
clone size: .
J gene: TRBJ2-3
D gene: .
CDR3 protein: CASSQATGWRDTQYF
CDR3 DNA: TGTGCCAGCAGCCAAGCAACAGGGTGGCGGGATACGCAGTATTTT

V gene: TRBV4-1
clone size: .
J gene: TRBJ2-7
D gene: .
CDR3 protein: CASSHPGEQYF
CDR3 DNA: TGCGCCAGCAGCCATCCAGGCGAGCAGTACTTC

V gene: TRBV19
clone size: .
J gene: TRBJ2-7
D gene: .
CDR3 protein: CASSPRQSAGGYEQYF
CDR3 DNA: TGTGCCAGTAGTCCCCGACAAAGTGCAGGGGGGTACGAGCAGTACTTC

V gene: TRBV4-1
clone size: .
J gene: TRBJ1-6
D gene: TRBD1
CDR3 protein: CASSQDEGQGGSPLHF
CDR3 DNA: TGCGCCAGCAGCCAAGACGAAGGACAGGGCGGTTCACCCCTCCACTTT

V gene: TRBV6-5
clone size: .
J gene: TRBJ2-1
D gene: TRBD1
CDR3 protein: CASSYSGQGYNEQFF
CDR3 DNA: TGTGCCAGCAGTTACTCGGGACAGGGGTACAATGAGCAGTTCTTC

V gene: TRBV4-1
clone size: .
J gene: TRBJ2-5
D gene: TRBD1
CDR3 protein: CASSHTDREETQYF
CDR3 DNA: TGCGCCAGCAGCCACACGGACAGGGAAGAGACCCAGTACTTC

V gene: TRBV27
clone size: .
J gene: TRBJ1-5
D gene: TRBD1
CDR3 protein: CASSSTTGGSEPQHF
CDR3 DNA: TGTGCCAGCAGTTCGACCACAGGGGGCTCGGAGCCCCAGCATTTT

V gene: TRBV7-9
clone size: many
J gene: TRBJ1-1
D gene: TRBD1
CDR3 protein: CASSERDRGMDEAFF
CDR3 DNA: TGTGCCAGCAGCGAGAGGGACAGGGGCATGGATGAAGCTTTCTTT

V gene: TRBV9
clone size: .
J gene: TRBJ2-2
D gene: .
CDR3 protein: CASSSPGTGELFF
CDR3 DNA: TGTGCCAGCAGCTCTCCGGGCACCGGGGAGCTGTTTTTT

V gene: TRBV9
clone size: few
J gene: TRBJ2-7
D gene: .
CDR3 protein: CASSVEASYEQYF
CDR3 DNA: TGTGCCAGCAGCGTCGAGGCCAGCTACGAGCAGTACTTC

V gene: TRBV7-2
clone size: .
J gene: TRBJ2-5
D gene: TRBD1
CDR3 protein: CASSHSRGRIETQYF
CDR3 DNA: TGTGCCAGCAGCCACAGCAGGGGGCGCATAGAGACCCAGTACTTC

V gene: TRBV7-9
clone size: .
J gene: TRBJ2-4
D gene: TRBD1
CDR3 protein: CASSSGTGTMVYIQYF
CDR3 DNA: TGTGCCAGCAGCTCCGGGACAGGGACGATGGTATACATTCAGTACTTC

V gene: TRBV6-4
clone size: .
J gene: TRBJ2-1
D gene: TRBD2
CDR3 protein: CASSDGGAYNEQFF
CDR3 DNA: TGTGCCAGCAGTGACGGGGGGGCCTACAATGAGCAGTTCTTC

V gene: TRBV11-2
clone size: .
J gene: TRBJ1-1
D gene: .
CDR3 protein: CASSLAVRSTEAFF
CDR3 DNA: TGTGCCAGCAGCTTAGCGGTACGGTCCACTGAAGCTTTCTTT

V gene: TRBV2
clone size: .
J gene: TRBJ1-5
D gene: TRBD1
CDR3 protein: CASSGPGQEPSSNQPQHF
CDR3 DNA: TGTGCCAGCAGTGGACCGGGACAGGAGCCCTCGAGCAATCAGCCCCAGCATTTT

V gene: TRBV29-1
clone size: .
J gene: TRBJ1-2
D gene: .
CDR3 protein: CSVEDGQVYGYTF
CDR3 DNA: TGCAGCGTTGAAGACGGCCAGGTCTATGGCTACACCTTC

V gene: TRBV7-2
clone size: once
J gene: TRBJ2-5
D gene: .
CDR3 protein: CASSTTSGETQYF
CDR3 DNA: TGTGCCAGCAGCACGACTAGTGGCGAGACCCAGTACTTC

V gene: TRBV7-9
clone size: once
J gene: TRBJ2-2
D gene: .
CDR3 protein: CASSPTGPGELFF
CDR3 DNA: TGTGCCAGCAGTCCGACAGGCCCCGGGGAGCTGTTTTTT

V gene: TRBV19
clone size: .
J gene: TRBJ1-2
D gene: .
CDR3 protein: CASSIRTGNYGYTF
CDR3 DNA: TGTGCCAGTAGTATTCGGACTGGAAACTATGGCTACACCTTC

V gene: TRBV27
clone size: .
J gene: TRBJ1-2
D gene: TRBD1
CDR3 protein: CASSLSTGGNYGYTF
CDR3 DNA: TGTGCCAGCAGTTTATCGACAGGGGGGAACTATGGCTACACCTTC

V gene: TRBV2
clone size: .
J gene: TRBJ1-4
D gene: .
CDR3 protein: CASSEAVMLGGGKEKLFF
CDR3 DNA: TGTGCCAGCAGTGAAGCTGTTATGTTGGGGGGGGGAAAGGAAAAACTGTTTTTT

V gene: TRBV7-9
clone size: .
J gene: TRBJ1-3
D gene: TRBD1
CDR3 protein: CASSPELGQGDTIYF
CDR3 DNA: TGTGCCAGCAGCCCAGAACTCGGACAGGGAGACACCATATATTTT

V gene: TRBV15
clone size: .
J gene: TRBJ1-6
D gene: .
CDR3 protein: CATSRSGGTYNSPLHF
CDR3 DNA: TGTGCCACCAGCAGATCAGGAGGCACCTATAATTCACCCCTCCACTTT

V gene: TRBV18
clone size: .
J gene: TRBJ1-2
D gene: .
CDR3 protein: CASSRDRDSGYTF
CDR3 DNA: TGTGCCAGCTCACGCGACCGGGACTCGGGCTACACCTTC

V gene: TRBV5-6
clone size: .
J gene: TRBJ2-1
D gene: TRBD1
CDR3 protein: CASSLAGGLYNEQFF
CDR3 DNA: TGTGCCAGCAGCTTGGCAGGGGGCTTATACAATGAGCAGTTCTTC

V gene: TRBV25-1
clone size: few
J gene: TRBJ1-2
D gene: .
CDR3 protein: CASSDPQDSYGYTF
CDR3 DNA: TGTGCCAGCAGTGATCCTCAAGACAGCTATGGCTACACCTTC

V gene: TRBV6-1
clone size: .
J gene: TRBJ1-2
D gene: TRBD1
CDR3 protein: CASTSKSDRLEGYTF
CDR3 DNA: TGTGCCAGCACCTCAAAGTCGGACAGGTTAGAGGGCTACACCTTC

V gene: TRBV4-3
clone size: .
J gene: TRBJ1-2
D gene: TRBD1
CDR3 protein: CASSQGQGAGGYTF
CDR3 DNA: TGCGCCAGCAGCCAAGGACAGGGGGCGGGTGGCTACACCTTC

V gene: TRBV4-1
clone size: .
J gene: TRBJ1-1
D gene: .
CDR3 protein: CASSQHPAGLNTEAFF
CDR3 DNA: TGCGCCAGCAGCCAACACCCGGCGGGGTTGAACACTGAAGCTTTCTTT

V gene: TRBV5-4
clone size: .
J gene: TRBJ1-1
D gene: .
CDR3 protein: CASSPAGSTEAFF
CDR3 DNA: TGTGCCAGCAGTCCGGCGGGGAGTACTGAAGCTTTCTTT

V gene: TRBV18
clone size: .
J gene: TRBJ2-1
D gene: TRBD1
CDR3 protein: CASSSGQGFVLGEQFF
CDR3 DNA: TGTGCCAGCTCAAGCGGACAGGGGTTCGTCCTCGGTGAGCAGTTCTTC

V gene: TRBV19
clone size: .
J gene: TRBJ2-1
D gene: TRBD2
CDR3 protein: CASSIASGGPNEQFF
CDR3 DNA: TGTGCCAGTAGTATCGCTAGCGGAGGCCCCAATGAGCAGTTCTTC

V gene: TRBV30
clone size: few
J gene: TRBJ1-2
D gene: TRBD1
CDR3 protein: CAWIRTGVDNGYTF
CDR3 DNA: TGTGCCTGGATTCGGACAGGGGTAGATAATGGCTACACCTTC

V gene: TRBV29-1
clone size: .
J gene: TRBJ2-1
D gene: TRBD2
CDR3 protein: CSVEAVAGAYNEQFF
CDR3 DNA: TGCAGCGTTGAAGCGGTAGCGGGGGCTTACAATGAGCAGTTCTTC

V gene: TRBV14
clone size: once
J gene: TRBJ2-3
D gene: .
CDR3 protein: CASSQDQAGAYTDTQYF
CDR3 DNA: TGTGCCAGCAGCCAAGATCAGGCGGGCGCTTACACAGATACGCAGTATTTT

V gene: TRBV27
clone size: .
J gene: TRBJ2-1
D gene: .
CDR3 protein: CASGHNEQFF
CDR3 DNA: TGTGCCAGCGGCCACAATGAGCAGTTCTTC

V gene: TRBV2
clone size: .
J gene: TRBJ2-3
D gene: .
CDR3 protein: CASSDGRGSTDTQYF
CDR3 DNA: TGTGCCAGCAGTGATGGGCGGGGTAGCACAGATACGCAGTATTTT

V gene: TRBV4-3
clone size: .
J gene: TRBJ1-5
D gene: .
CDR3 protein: CASSQDGGGHQPQHF
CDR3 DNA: TGCGCCAGCAGCCAAGATGGGGGGGGTCATCAGCCCCAGCATTTT

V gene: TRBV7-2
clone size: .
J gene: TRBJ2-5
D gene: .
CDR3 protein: CASRPRGGAQETQYF
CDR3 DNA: TGTGCCAGCAGACCGAGGGGGGGAGCTCAAGAGACCCAGTACTTC

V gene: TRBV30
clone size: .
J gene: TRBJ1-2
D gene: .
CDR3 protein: CAWSVPGGYGYTF
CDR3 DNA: TGTGCCTGGAGTGTACCCGGGGGCTATGGCTACACCTTC

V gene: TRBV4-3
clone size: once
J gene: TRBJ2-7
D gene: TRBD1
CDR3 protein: CASSQDWDRGSYEQYF
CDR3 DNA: TGCGCCAGCAGCCAAGATTGGGACAGGGGCTCCTACGAGCAGTACTTC

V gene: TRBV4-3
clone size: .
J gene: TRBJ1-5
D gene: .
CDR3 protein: CASSQSPVGGNGNQPQHF
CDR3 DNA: TGCGCCAGCAGCCAATCTCCAGTGGGGGGGAATGGCAATCAGCCCCAGCATTTT